The clone carrying this T cell receptor beta chain showed up many times. Its antigen is undetermined. In the library, individual cDNA molecules carried attached unique molecular identifiers. TCRdb analysed the 5' RACE reads with MiXCR anew, one entry per CDR3 protein. This sample has about 53,000 distinct CDR3 sequences; 9.5% to 15% occur once, and the top ten carry about 2.5%. The CDR3 runs 17 residues. Trimming removed 4 bases at V and 0 bases at J, with 20 bases between. Germline CDR1 SGDLS, CDR2 YYNGEE. The data were obtained in a study of early T cells in non-severe SARS-CoV-2 infection. Across the whole study: Bulk RNA isolated from unsorted whole blood underwent sequencing; chains were not paired. The study's findings and limits: Using VDJdb, the matching emphasized anti-spike CD8 responses while missing private and CD4 specificities.

The rearrangement uses TRBV9 and TRBJ2-7; possibly TRBD2 for D (6 bases). The sequencing here drew on whole blood, taken at baseline. This TCR was recovered from an adult who was a healthcare worker with PCR-confirmed SARS-CoV-2 infection or an uninfected control (not recorded which). CDR3 in amino acids: CASSSSTGGVPSYEQYF. The CDR3 region has the DNA TGTGCCAGCAGCTCATCAACTGGCGGGGTTCCCTCCTACGAGCAGTACTTC.